One TCR beta chain is described in this entry. The table came from immunoSEQ multiplex PCR; TCRdb's copy has only in-frame clones and leaves some out. Of 33,000 or so clones listed, approximately 51% are singletons. The sample is drawn from a study of cytotoxic CD8 clonotypes in ibrutinib-treated CLL. Germline-derived CDR1 and CDR2 are KGHSH and LQKENI. The ends lost 6 bases at V and 2 bases at J; junction bases unmatched: 8. The length of the CDR3 is 15 residues. Sequenced here: PBMCs, sampled before ibrutinib treatment. V gene TRBV18 combines with J gene TRBJ2-3; 7 positions match TRBD1. This TCR was recovered from a human donor with chronic lymphocytic leukemia. CDR3 nucleotides: TGTGCCAGCTCTCGACGACAGGGCCCCACAGATACGCAGTATTTT. This translates into CASSRRQGPTDTQYF.